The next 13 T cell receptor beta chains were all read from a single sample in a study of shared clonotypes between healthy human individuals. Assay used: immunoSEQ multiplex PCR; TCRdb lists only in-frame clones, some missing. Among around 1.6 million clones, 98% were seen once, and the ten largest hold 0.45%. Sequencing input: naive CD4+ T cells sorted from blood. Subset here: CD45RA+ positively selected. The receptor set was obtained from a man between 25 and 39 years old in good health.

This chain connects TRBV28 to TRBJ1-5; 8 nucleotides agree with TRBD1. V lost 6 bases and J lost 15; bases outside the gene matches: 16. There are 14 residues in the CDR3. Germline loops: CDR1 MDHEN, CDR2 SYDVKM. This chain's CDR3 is CASRSGTGPNQWHF. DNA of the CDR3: TGTGCCAGCAGATCCGGGACAGGACCCAATCAATGGCATTTT.

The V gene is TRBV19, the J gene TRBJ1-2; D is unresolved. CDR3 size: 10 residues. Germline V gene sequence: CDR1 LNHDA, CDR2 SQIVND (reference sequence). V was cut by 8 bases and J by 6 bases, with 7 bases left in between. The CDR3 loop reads CASYRNGYTF. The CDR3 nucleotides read TGTGCCAGTTATCGGAATGGCTACACCTTC. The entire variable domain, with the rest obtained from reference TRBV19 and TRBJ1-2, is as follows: DGGITQSPKYLFRKEGQNVTLSCEQNLNHDAMYWYRQDPGQGLRLIYYSQIVNDFQKGDIAEGYSVSREKKESFPLTVTSAQKNPTAFYLCASYRNGYTFGSGTRLTVV.

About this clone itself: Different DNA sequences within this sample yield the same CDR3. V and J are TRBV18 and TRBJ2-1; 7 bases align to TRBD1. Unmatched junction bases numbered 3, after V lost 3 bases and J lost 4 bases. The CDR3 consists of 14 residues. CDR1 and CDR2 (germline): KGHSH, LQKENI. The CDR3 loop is CASSPSGGYNEQFF. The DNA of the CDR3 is TGTGCCAGCTCACCCTCAGGGGGTTACAATGAGCAGTTCTTC.

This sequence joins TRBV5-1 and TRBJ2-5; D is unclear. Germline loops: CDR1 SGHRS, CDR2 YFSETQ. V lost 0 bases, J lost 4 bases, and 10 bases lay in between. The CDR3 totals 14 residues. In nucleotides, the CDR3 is TGCGCCAGCAGCTTGGTGAGTGGGTTAGAGACCCAGTACTTC. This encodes CASSLVSGLETQYF.

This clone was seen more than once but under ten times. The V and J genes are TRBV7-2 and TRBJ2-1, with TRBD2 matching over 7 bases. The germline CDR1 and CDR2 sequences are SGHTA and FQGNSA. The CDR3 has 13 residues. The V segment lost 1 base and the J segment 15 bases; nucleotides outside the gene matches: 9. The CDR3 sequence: CASSLGQTSVRFF. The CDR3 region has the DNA TGTGCCAGCAGCTTAGGCCAAACTAGCGTTCGGTTCTTC.

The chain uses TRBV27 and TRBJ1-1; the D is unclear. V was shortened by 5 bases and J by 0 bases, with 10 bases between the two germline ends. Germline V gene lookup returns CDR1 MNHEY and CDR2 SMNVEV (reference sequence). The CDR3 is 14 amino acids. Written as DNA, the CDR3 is TGTGCCAGCAGTCCCCTGACTTTGAACACTGAAGCTTTCTTT. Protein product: CASSPLTLNTEAFF.

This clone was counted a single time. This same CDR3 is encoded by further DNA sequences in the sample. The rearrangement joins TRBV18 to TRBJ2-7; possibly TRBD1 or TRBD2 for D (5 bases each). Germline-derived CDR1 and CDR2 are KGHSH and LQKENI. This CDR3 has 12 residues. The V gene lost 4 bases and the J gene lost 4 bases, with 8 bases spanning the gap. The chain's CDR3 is CASSRGPYEQYF. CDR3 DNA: TGTGCCAGCTCACGGGGACCTTACGAGCAGTACTTC.

The CDR3 DNA sequence: TGTGCCAGTAGTGCAGCAATGAAGGGTGAGCAGTTCTTC. Encoded protein: CASSAAMKGEQFF. This rearrangement joins TRBV19 to TRBJ2-1; D is unresolved. Germline V lookup: CDR1 LNHDA, CDR2 SQIVND (reference sequence). V shed 5 bases and J shed 9 bases, with 14 bases lying between them. The CDR3 consists of 13 residues.

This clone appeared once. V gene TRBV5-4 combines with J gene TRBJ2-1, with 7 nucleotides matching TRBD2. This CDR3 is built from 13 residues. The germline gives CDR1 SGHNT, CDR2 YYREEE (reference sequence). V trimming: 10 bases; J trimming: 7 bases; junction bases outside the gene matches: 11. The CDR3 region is CASSGTTMNEQFF. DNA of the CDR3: TGTGCCTCCTCCGGGACTACCATGAATGAGCAGTTCTTC. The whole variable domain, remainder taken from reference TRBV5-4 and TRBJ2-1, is ETGVTQSPTHLIKTRGQQVTLRCSSQSGHNTVSWYQQALGQGPQFIFQYYREEENGRGNFPPRFSGLQFPNYSSELNVNALELDDSALYLCASSGTTMNEQFFGPGTRLTVL.

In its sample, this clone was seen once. Here the CDR3 DNA reads TGTGCCAGCAGCAGCGTGCAGACCCAGTACTTC. This codes for CASSSVQTQYF. The chain couples TRBV11-2 to TRBJ2-5; D is undetermined. V lost 5 bases and J lost 6, with 7 bases in between. There are 11 residues in the CDR3. The germline CDR1 and CDR2 sequences are SGHAT and FQNNGV.

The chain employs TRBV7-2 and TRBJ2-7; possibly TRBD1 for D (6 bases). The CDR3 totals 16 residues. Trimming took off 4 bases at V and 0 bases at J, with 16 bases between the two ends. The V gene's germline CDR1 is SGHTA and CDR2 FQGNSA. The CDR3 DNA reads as TGTGCCAGCAGCTCGGAAGGGGGACACGGCTCCTACGAGCAGTACTTC. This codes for CASSSEGGHGSYEQYF.

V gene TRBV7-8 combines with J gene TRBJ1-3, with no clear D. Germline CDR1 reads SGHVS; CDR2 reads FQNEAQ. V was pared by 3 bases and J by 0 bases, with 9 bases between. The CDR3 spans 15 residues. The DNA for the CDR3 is TGTGCCAGCAGCTTCGGACGGAGCTCTGGAAACACCATATATTTT. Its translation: CASSFGRSSGNTIYF.

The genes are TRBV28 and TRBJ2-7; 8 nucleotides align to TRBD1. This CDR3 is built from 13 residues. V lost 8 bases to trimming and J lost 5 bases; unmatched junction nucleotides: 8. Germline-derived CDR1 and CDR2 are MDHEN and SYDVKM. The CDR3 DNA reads TGTGCCAGCCTTGGACAGGGCGGGAACGAGCAGTACTTC. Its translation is CASLGQGGNEQYF.